This T cell receptor beta chain was obtained from a study of shared clonotypes between healthy human individuals. Study summary: CD4 naive and memory got three plates each, CD8 naive two, CD8 memory one. General study findings and limits: Rarefaction showed sorted-subset sequencing was incomplete despite large depth.

V shed 6 bases and J shed 4 bases, with 10 bases lying between them. The CDR3 is 12 amino acids. Germline values: CDR1 SGHAT, CDR2 FQNNGV. Points on this clone: Its antigen remains unknown.

Naive CD8 cells lacked CD45RO, underwent positive selection for CCR7 and left out terminally differentiated effector memory CD45RA+ cells. Genomic DNA per cell subset filled all wells of several immunoSEQ plates. TCRdb's table, derived via immunoSEQ multiplex PCR, lists solely in-frame clones and lacks some. This sample has 560,000 or so clones, with approximately 96% found just once. The sample comprised naive CD8+ T cells sorted from blood. This TCR was recovered from a woman in her thirties in good health. The chain carries TRBV11-2 and TRBJ2-7; D gene uncertain. CDR3 DNA: TGTGCCAGCAGTGATGAGCTTTACGAGCAGTACTTC. Translating it yields CASSDELYEQYF.